The 13 T cell receptor beta chains below all came from one sample that was sequenced in a study of cytomegalovirus exposure and HLA in healthy donors. Clones were sequenced by immunoSEQ multiplex PCR, and TCRdb holds only the in-frame ones, with some missing. The table includes about 250,000 clones, around nine tenths detected once. Sequencing was done on a sample of PBMCs. The receptors come from a man between 18 and 29 years old in good health and CMV-seronegative.

J is TRBJ1-1 and V is TRBV9; D possibly corresponds to TRBD1 (6 bases). CDR3 length: 15 residues. V was trimmed by 4 bases and J by 4 bases, leaving 17 bases between them. The germline gives CDR1 SGDLS, CDR2 YYNGEE. The CDR3 is CASSPLGGAVTEAFF. In nucleotides, the CDR3 is TGTGCCAGCAGCCCGTTGGGGGGGGCTGTCACTGAAGCTTTCTTT.

The V and J genes are TRBV14 and TRBJ1-4; no clear D. CDR1 and CDR2 from the germline V gene are SGHDN and FVKESK. There are 13 residues in the CDR3. V lost 4 bases and J 8 bases, leaving 11 bases between the germline ends. In DNA form, the CDR3 reads TGTGCCAGCAGCCCCTACCCTAGGGAAAAACTGTTTTTT. This gives the protein CASSPYPREKLFF.

The genes are TRBV2 and TRBJ1-6; D ambiguous. The CDR3 runs to 16 residues. Germline lookup yields CDR1 SNHLY and CDR2 FYNNEI. V lost 4 bases, J lost 2 bases, and 12 bases lay in between. CDR3 in amino acids: CASSVEGSPYNSPLHF. The CDR3 DNA is TGTGCCAGCAGTGTTGAAGGGAGCCCCTATAATTCACCCCTCCACTTT. Full variable domain (missing parts from reference TRBV2 and TRBJ1-6): EPEVTQTPSHQVTQMGQEVILRCVPISNHLYFYWYRQILGQKVEFLVSFYNNEISEKSEIFDDQFSVERPDGSNFTLKIRSTKLEDSAMYFCASSVEGSPYNSPLHFGNGTRLTVT.

The V and J genes are TRBV19 and TRBJ2-2; D ambiguous. Germline CDR1 and CDR2: LNHDA and SQIVND (reference sequence). The CDR3 consists of 16 residues. V lost 2 bases and J 1 base, leaving 11 bases between the germline ends. As DNA, the CDR3 is TGTGCCAGTAGTATACATAGAAACCTGAACACCGGGGAGCTGTTTTTT. This sequence encodes CASSIHRNLNTGELFF.

J is TRBJ2-5 and V is TRBV5-6; the match to TRBD1 covers 7 bases. This CDR3 is 15 amino acids long. Germline CDR1 SGHDT, CDR2 YYEEEE. The J segment lost 2 bases and the V segment lost 4 bases, leaving 8 bases of the junction unmatched. CDR3 protein: CASSLTGTEQETQYF. CDR3 DNA sequence: TGTGCCAGCAGCCTCACTGGGACAGAGCAAGAGACCCAGTACTTC.

The genes are TRBV4-2 and TRBJ2-3, with 12 positions matching TRBD2. Trimming at V came to 4 bases and at J to 0 bases, leaving 2 bases not matched to a gene. The germline V gene encodes CDR1 LGHNA and CDR2 YNFKEQ. This CDR3 has 16 amino acids. The CDR3 nucleotides are TGTGCCAGCAGCCGACTAGCGGGGGAGAGCACAGATACGCAGTATTTT. Amino acid sequence: CASSRLAGESTDTQYF.

J is TRBJ2-3 and V is TRBV9; D is unresolved. The V and J ends lost 3 bases and 0 bases respectively, with 8 bases between them. Per the germline V gene, CDR1 is SGDLS and CDR2 is YYNGEE. There are 14 residues in the CDR3. The CDR3 nucleotides read TGTGCCAGCAGCGACTACGAGAGCACAGATACGCAGTATTTT. This gives the protein CASSDYESTDTQYF.

The chain recombines TRBV5-1 with TRBJ1-5, with 7 bases that match TRBD1. CDR3 length equals 18 residues. V lost 7 bases and J lost 0; bases outside the gene matches: 16. The germline V gene encodes CDR1 SGHRS and CDR2 YFSETQ. The CDR3 region has the DNA TGCGCCAGCGGGGGAACACAGGGGAAAGCTTATAGCAATCAGCCCCAGCATTTT. The encoded protein is CASGGTQGKAYSNQPQHF.

V is TRBV4-3 and J is TRBJ2-5; D is undetermined. Trimming stripped 4 bases from V and 5 bases from J, with 11 bases between. The CDR3 sequence is 13 residues long. Germline V gene sequence: CDR1 LGHNA, CDR2 YSLEER. The CDR3 region has the DNA TGCGCCAGCAGCCTGCGTCCTCATGAGACCCAGTACTTC. Protein sequence: CASSLRPHETQYF.

The chain couples TRBV29-1 to TRBJ2-7, with TRBD1 identical over 10 bases. The CDR3 runs 14 residues. Trimming took 3 bases from V and 5 from J; bases not matched to a gene: 7. CDR1 SQVTM and CDR2 ANQGSEA come from the germline V gene. CDR3 sequence reads: CSVERGTGADEQYF. DNA of the CDR3: TGCAGCGTTGAGCGGGGGACAGGGGCGGACGAGCAGTACTTC.

V and J are TRBV4-3 and TRBJ1-2; TRBD1 is a possible D gene (6 bases). Trimming removed 1 base at V and 4 bases at J, with 13 bases between. The CDR3 loop spans 15 amino acids. Germline loops: CDR1 LGHNA, CDR2 YSLEER. This CDR3 is CASSQVSADSYGYTF. The CDR3 DNA reads TGCGCCAGCAGCCAAGTCTCCGCGGACAGCTATGGCTACACCTTC.

This clone turned up a few times. The chain recombines TRBV10-3 with TRBJ2-2; 10 bases fit TRBD1. Germline values: CDR1 ENHRY, CDR2 SYGVKD. The CDR3 contains 13 residues. J lost 4 bases, V lost 10 bases, and 3 bases had no gene match. DNA of the CDR3: TGTGCCACCCGGGACAGGGGCACCGGGGAGCTGTTTTTT. Protein product: CATRDRGTGELFF.

The chain has TRBV11-3 and TRBJ2-1; 11 bases line up with TRBD2. V was clipped by 3 bases and J by 5 bases; unmatched bases: 3. The CDR3 runs to 15 residues. Germline lookup yields CDR1 SGHNT and CDR2 YENEEA. The CDR3 DNA sequence: TGTGCCAGCAGCTTGGGACTAGCGGACAACAATGAGCAGTTCTTC. Amino acid sequence: CASSLGLADNNEQFF.